This TCR beta chain was captured in a study of T-cell memory formation after mild COVID-19. This CDR3 has 12 amino acids. Trimming shortened V by 7 bases and J by 8 bases, and 14 bases separated the two germline ends. CDR1 is MNHEY and CDR2 is SVGAGI in the germline V gene. On this clonotype: The target antigen is unknown.

Broader study findings: Memory sampled before infection contained some responding clones, suggesting cross-reactive memory joined.

Each CDR3 protein is one row after TCRdb ran MiXCR on the 5' RACE reads. In the table there are fewer than 350,000 distinct CDR3 sequences, roughly 15% of which are singletons. The material sequenced was PBMCs or a T cell subset sorted from them (not recorded which). This chain connects TRBV6-5 to TRBJ1-2, with D unclear. The sequence came from a man aged 18 to 29 who had mild COVID-19 (a few samples of this study predate the infection). Cell type and time point are not known. CDR3 region: CASKEGMRGYTF. DNA of the CDR3: TGTGCCAGCAAGGAGGGTATGAGGGGCTACACCTTC.